Below, one T cell receptor (beta chain) is given with its context. This sample was taken from a study of blood T cell repertoires in COVID-19. On the study more broadly: Both acute and convalescent COVID-19 samples were obtained from the United States, Italy and Spain. T cells, B-cell-depleted T cells, or PBMCs provided the cDNA or gDNA that served as material.

The CDR3 runs 14 residues. Per the germline V gene, CDR1 is MGHRA and CDR2 is YSYEKL. The V end lost 0 bases, the J end lost 0 bases, and 6 bases lay between the germline ends. Original processing methods: Reference gene primer amplification yielded estimated nucleated cell counts. Clones were sequenced by immunoSEQ multiplex PCR, and TCRdb holds only the in-frame ones, with some missing. The D gene and trimming were derived from the DNA, and the V and J assignments and clone size from that table. The sample carries approximately 72,000 clones, roughly 83% recorded once. The rearrangement uses TRBV4-1 and TRBJ2-7; D is undetermined. The TCR comes from a man aged 45 to 65 with active COVID-19. The sequenced sample consisted of peripheral blood. The CDR3 nucleotides read TGCGCCAGCAGCCAAGAGTACGGCTCCTACGAGCAGTACTTC. Its protein is CASSQEYGSYEQYF.